Below, one TCR beta chain is given with its context. The antigen is unknown. The sample is drawn from a study of shared clonotypes between healthy human individuals. For the study at large: Donor ages ranged 18 to 49 years: a couple of women, three men. General study results and limits: In general, naive subsets displayed greater estimated richness than memory subsets did.

A split of CD4+ cells into CD45RA+ naive and CD45RA-negative memory subsets was performed. Sorted-subset replicate PCRs used 200 ng DNA, about 30,000 T cell genomes. Measured with immunoSEQ multiplex PCR; TCRdb has only the in-frame clones, and not every one. The table lists roughly 1,100,000 clones, about 76% of them singletons, with about 1.4% in the top ten. The sequenced material came from memory CD4+ T cells sorted from blood. Subset reported: CD45RA-negative fraction. The clonotype was recovered from a man aged 18 to 35 in good health.

CDR3 sequence: CASSVAGGAEYNEQFF. CDR3 sequence (DNA): TGTGCCAGCAGCGTAGCAGGGGGAGCCGAATACAATGAGCAGTTCTTC. This sequence joins TRBV9 and TRBJ2-1; 7 positions match TRBD1. The germline gives CDR1 SGDLS, CDR2 YYNGEE. Trimming took 0 bases from V and 4 from J; bases not matched to a gene: 7. This CDR3 has 16 residues.